This paragraph covers one T cell receptor (beta chain) sequence. Possible read error: a much larger clone is one base away. TCRdb reprocessed the 5' RACE reads via MiXCR and lists one record per CDR3 protein. The sample lists roughly 35,000 distinct CDR3 sequences, approximately 10% occurring once. This sample is drawn from a study of CD8 T cells in ankylosing spondylitis. Looked up from germline, CDR1 is SGHAT and CDR2 is FQNNGV. The V end was cut by 9 bases, the J end by 0 bases, with 18 bases between. This CDR3 is 16 amino acids long. The rearrangement links TRBV11-2 to TRBJ1-5; D might be TRBD1 (5 bases). This receptor was identified in a male donor with ankylosing spondylitis. Material: synovial fluid, either unsorted or a sorted T cell fraction (not recorded which). Written as DNA, the CDR3 is TGTGCCAGGAGTCCTGGGGCGGTAAATAGCAATCAGCCCCAGCATTTT. The encoded protein is CARSPGAVNSNQPQHF. Together with reference TRBV11-2 and TRBJ1-5, the CDR3 gives the full variable domain: EAGVAQSPRYKIIEKRQSVAFWCNPISGHATLYWYQQILGQGPKLLIQFQNNGVVDDSQLPKDRFSAERLKGVDSTLKIQPAKLEDSAVYLCARSPGAVNSNQPQHFGDGTRLSIL.